This T cell receptor beta chain emerged from a study of T cells expressing NK-cell markers. Findings and caveats of the study: It remained uncertain whether the expanded NKG2C+ T cell clones were specific for HCMV antigens. Among CD8+ T cells from about six donors, dominant NKG2C+ clonotypes accounted for roughly 1.0-7.0%.

TCRdb reanalyzed the 5' RACE reads, giving one entry per CDR3 protein sequence and no DNA. Its table lists 450,000 to 600,000 distinct CDR3 sequences. This CDR3 comprises 14 residues. The germline CDR1 and CDR2 sequences are SEHNR and FQNEAQ (reference sequence). Details on this clonotype: The antigen is undetermined.

Sequenced: blood T cells: a sorted CD56 or NKG2C T cell subset, CD4+ or CD8+ T cells, or bulk PBMC T cells (not recorded which). The chain combines TRBV7-9 with TRBJ2-7; TCRdb gives TRBD2 as the D gene, but with no DNA this cannot be confirmed. The sequence was collected from a man between 18 and 35 years old in good health. This CDR3 reads CASSLGGGLDEQYF.